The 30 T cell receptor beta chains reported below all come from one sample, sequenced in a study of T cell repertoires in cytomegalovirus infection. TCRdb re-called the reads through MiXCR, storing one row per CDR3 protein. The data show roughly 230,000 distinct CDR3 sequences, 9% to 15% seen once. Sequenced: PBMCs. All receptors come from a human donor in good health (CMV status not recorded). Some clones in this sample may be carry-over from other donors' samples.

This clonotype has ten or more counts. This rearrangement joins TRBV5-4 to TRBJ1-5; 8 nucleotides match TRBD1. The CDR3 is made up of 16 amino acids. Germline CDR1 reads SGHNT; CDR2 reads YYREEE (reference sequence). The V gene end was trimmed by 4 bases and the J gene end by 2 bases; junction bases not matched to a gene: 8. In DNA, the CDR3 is TGTGCCAGCAGCGATCAGGGGGCCCAAGGCAATCAGCCCCAGCATTTT. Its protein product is CASSDQGAQGNQPQHF. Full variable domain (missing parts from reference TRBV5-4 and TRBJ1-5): ETGVTQSPTHLIKTRGQQVTLRCSSQSGHNTVSWYQQALGQGPQFIFQYYREEENGRGNFPPRFSGLQFPNYSSELNVNALELDDSALYLCASSDQGAQGNQPQHFGDGTRLSIL.

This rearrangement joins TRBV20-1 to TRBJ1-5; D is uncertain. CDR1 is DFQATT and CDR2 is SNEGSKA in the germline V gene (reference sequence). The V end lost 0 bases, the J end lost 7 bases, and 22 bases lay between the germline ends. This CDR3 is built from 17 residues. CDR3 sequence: CSARDPAGDSGIQPQHF. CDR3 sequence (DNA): TGCAGTGCTAGAGACCCCGCGGGAGACTCGGGAATCCAGCCCCAGCATTTT.

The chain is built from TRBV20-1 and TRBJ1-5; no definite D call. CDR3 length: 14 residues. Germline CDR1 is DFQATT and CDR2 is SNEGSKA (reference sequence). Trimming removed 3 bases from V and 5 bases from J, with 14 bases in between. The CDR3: CSASIPRVDQPQHF. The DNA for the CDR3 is TGCAGTGCTAGTATACCGCGGGTAGATCAGCCCCAGCATTTT.

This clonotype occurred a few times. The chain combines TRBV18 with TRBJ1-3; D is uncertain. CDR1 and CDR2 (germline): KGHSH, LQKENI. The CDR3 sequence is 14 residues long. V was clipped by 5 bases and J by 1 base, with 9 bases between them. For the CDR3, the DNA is TGTGCCAGCTCAGAACCGGGGTCTGGAAACACCATATATTTT. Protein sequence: CASSEPGSGNTIYF.

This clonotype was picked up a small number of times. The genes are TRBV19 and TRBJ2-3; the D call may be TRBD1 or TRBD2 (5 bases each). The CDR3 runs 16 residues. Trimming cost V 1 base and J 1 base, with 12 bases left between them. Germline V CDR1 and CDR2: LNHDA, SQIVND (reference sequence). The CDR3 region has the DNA TGTGCCAGTAGTATAGGAGTGGGGGTCGGCACAGATACGCAGTATTTT. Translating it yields CASSIGVGVGTDTQYF.

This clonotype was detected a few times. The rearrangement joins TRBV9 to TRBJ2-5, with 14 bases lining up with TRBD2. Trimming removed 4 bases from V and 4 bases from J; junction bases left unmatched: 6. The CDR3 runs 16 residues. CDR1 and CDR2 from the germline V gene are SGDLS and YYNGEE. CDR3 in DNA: TGTGCCAGCAGCTCCTCGACTAGCGGGGGGGGAGAGACCCAGTACTTC. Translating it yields CASSSSTSGGGETQYF.

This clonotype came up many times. The CDR3 DNA sequence: TGTGCCAGCAGCTTAGGGGTTGGAAACACCATATATTTT. The encoded protein is CASSLGVGNTIYF. The chain links TRBV7-2 to TRBJ1-3; the D is unclear. Germline lookup yields CDR1 SGHTA and CDR2 FQGNSA. CDR3 length: 13 residues. The germline V and J ends were trimmed by 1 base and 3 bases, with 4 bases remaining between them.

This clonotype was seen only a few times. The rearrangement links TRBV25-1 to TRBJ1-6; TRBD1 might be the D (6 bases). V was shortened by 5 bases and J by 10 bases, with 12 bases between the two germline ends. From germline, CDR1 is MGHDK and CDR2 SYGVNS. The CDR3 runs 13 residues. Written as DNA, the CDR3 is TGTGCCAGCAGTCGTAACAGGGAGTCACCCCTCCACTTT. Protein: CASSRNRESPLHF.

The CDR3 loop reads CASSKRTGAGNTIYF. The CDR3 nucleotides read TGTGCCAGCAGCAAACGGACAGGGGCTGGAAACACCATATATTTT. V is TRBV7-9 and J is TRBJ1-3; 9 bases align to TRBD1. Per germline, CDR1 SEHNR and CDR2 FQNEAQ (reference sequence). Unmatched junction bases numbered 4, after V lost 5 bases and J lost 2 bases. This CDR3 comprises 15 residues.

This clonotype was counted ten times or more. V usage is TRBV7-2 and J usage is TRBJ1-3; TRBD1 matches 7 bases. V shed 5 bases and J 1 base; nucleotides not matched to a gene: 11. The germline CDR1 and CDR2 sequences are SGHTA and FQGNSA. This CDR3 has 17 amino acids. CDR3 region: CASSRQGTGGSGNTIYF. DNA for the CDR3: TGTGCCAGCAGCCGACAGGGAACCGGGGGGTCTGGAAACACCATATATTTT.

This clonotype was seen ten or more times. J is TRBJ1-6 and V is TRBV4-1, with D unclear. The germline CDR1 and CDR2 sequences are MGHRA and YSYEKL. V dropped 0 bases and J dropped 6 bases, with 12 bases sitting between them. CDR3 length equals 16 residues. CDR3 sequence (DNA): TGCGCCAGCAGCCAAGACCCCGATGTCGGTAATTCACCCCTCCACTTT. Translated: CASSQDPDVGNSPLHF.

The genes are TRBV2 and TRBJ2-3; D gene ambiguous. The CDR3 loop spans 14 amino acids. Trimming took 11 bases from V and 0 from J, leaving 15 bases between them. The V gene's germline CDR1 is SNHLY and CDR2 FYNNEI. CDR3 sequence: CARSQERSTDTQYF. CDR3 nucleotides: TGTGCCCGCTCCCAAGAAAGGAGCACAGATACGCAGTATTTT. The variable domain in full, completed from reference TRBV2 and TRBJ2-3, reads EPEVTQTPSHQVTQMGQEVILRCVPISNHLYFYWYRQILGQKVEFLVSFYNNEISEKSEIFDDQFSVERPDGSNFTLKIRSTKLEDSAMYFCARSQERSTDTQYFGPGTRLTVL.

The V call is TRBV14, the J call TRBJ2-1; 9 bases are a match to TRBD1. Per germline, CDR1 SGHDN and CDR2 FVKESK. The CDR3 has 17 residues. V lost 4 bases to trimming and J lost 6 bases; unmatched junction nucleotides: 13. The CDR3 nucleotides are TGTGCCAGCAGCCGAGAGTTCGGGACAGGGCAATCCAATGAGCAGTTCTTC. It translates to CASSREFGTGQSNEQFF.

The CDR3 DNA follows: TGTGCCAGCAGTTCCCTTAACAGGGCAGGAAACACCATATATTTT. Protein: CASSSLNRAGNTIYF. The chain has TRBV28 and TRBJ1-3; tentatively, D is TRBD1 (6 bases). The germline V gene has CDR1 MDHEN and CDR2 SYDVKM. This CDR3 has 15 amino acids. V was shortened by 4 bases and J by 4 bases, with 14 bases between the two germline ends. Based on the CDR3 plus reference TRBV28 and TRBJ1-3, the full variable domain is DVKVTQSSRYLVKRTGEKVFLECVQDMDHENMFWYRQDPGLGLRLIYFSYDVKMKEKGDIPEGYSVSREKKERFSLILESASTNQTSMYLCASSSLNRAGNTIYFGEGSWLTVV.

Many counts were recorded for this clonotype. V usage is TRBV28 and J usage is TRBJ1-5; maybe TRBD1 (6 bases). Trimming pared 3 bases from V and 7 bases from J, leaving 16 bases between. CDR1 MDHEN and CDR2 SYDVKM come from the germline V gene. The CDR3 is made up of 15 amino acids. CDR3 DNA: TGTGCCAGCAGTTTCGGGGGGGCGACGGCCCAGCCCCAGCATTTT. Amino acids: CASSFGGATAQPQHF. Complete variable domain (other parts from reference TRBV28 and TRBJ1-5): DVKVTQSSRYLVKRTGEKVFLECVQDMDHENMFWYRQDPGLGLRLIYFSYDVKMKEKGDIPEGYSVSREKKERFSLILESASTNQTSMYLCASSFGGATAQPQHFGDGTRLSIL.

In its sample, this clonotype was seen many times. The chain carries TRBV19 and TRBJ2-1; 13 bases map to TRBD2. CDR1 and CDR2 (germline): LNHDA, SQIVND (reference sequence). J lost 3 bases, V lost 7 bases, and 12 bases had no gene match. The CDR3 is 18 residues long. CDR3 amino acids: CASTPSGTSGTYYNEQFF. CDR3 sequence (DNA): TGTGCCAGTACCCCCTCCGGGACTAGCGGGACCTACTACAATGAGCAGTTCTTC.

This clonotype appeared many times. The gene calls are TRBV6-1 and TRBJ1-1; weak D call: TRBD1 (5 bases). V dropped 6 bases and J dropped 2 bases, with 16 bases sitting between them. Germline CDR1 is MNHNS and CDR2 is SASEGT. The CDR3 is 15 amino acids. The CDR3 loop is CASRINEGTNTEAFF. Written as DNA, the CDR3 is TGTGCCAGCAGAATAAACGAAGGGACTAACACTGAAGCTTTCTTT.

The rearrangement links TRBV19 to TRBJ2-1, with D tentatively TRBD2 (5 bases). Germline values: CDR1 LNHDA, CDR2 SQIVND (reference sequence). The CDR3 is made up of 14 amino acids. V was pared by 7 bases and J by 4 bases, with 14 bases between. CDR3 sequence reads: CASTRRSGYNEQFF. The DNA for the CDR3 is TGTGCCAGTACCCGACGGTCGGGATACAATGAGCAGTTCTTC.

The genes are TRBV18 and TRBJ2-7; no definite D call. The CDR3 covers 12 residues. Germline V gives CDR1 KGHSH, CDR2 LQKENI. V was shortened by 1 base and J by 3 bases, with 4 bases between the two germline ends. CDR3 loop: CASSPHNYEQYF. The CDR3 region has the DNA TGTGCCAGCTCACCACATAACTACGAGCAGTACTTC.

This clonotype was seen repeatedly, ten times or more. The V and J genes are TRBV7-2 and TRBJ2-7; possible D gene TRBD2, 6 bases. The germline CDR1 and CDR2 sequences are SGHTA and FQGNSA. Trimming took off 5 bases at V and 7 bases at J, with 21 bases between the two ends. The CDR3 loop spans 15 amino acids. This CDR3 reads CASSPLSGRSSEQYF. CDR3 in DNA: TGTGCCAGCAGCCCCCTTAGCGGTCGTTCGAGTGAGCAGTACTTC. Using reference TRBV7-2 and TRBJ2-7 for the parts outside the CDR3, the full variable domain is GAGVSQSPSNKVTEKGKDVELRCDPISGHTALYWYRQSLGQGLEFLIYFQGNSAPDKSGLPSDRFSAERTGGSVSTLTIQRTQQEDSAVYLCASSPLSGRSSEQYFGPGTRLTVT.

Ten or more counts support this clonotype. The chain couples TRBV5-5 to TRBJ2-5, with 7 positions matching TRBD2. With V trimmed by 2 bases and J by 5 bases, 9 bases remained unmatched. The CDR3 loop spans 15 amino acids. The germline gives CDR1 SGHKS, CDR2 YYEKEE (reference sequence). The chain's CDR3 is CASSFSGRAVETQYF. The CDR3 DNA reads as TGTGCCAGCAGCTTTAGTGGGAGGGCCGTCGAGACCCAGTACTTC.

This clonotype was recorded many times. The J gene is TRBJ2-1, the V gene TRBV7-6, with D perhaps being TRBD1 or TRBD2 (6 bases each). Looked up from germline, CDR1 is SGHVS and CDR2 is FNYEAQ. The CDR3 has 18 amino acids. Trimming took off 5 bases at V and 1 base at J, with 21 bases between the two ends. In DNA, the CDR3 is TGTGCCAGCAGCCTCCTCGCCGGGGGCCGGGGGTCCTACAATGAGCAGTTCTTC. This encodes CASSLLAGGRGSYNEQFF.

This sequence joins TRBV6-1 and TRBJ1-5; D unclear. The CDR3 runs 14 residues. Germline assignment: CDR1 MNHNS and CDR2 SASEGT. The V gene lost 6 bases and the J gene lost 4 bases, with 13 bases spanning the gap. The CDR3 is CASRGGLGNQPQHF. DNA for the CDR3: TGTGCCAGCAGAGGAGGGCTTGGGAATCAGCCCCAGCATTTT.

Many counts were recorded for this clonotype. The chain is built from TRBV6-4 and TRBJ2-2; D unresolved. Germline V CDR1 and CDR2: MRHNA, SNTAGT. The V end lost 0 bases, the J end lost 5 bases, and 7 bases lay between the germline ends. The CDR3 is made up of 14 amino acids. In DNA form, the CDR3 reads TGTGCCAGCAGTGACTCGGGCGAGACCGGGGAGCTGTTTTTT. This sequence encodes CASSDSGETGELFF.

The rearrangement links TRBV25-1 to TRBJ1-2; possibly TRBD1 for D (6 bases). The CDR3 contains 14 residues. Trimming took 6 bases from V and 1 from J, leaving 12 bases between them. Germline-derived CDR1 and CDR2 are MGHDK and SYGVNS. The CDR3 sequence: CASRRSQGNYGYTF. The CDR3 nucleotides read TGTGCCAGCAGAAGATCACAGGGTAACTATGGCTACACCTTC.

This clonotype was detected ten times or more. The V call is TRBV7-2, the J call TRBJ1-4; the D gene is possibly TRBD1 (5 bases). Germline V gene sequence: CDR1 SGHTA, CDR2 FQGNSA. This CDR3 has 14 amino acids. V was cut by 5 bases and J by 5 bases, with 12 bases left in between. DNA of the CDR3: TGTGCCAGCAGCCCCCCGGGGCGGAATGAAAAACTGTTTTTT. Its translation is CASSPPGRNEKLFF.

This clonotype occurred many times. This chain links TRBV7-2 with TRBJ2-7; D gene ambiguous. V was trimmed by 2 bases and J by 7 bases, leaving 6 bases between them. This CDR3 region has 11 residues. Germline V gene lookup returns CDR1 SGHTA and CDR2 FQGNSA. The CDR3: CASSLIAEQYF. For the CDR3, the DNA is TGTGCCAGCAGCTTAATAGCAGAGCAGTACTTC.

CDR3 sequence reads: CASSASRGDTEAFF. Here the CDR3 DNA reads TGTGCCAGCAGTGCATCCCGGGGCGACACTGAAGCTTTCTTT. The chain has TRBV12-3 or TRBV12-4 and TRBJ1-1; D might be TRBD1 (5 bases). The V and J ends lost 5 bases and 3 bases respectively, with 13 bases between them. The length of the CDR3 is 14 residues.

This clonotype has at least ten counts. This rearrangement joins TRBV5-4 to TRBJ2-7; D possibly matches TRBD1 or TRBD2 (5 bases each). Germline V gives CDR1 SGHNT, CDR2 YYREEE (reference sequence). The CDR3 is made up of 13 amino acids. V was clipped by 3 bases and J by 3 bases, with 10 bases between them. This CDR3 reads CASSSGRGYEQYF. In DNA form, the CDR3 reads TGTGCCAGCAGCTCGGGACGCGGCTACGAGCAGTACTTC.

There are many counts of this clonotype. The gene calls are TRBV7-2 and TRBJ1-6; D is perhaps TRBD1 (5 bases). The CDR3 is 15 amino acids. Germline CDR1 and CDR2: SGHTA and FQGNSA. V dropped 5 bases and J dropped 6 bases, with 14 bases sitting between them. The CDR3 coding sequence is TGTGCCAGCAGCACCCCGGGACGGTCTAATTCACCCCTCCACTTT. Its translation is CASSTPGRSNSPLHF.